The 22 T cell receptor beta chains in this list originate from one sample, sequenced in a study of blood T cell repertoires in COVID-19. TCRdb keeps only in-frame clones here, not all; method: immunoSEQ multiplex PCR. The sample holds 130,000 to 150,000 clones, approximately 82% seen once. Sequencing used peripheral blood. The source of these receptors is a human donor with acute or convalescent COVID-19. The donor label of this sample is uncertain.

The chain recombines TRBV18 with TRBJ1-1, with TRBD1 matching 7 bases. This CDR3 has 14 amino acids. CDR1 KGHSH and CDR2 LQKENI come from the germline V gene. Trimming cost V 1 base and J 7 bases; bases outside gene matches: 6. The CDR3 reads CASSPQRQGSEAFF. The CDR3 bases are TGTGCCAGCTCACCACAACGACAGGGCAGTGAAGCTTTCTTT.

The genes are TRBV19 and TRBJ2-1; D might be TRBD2 (5 bases). Per germline, CDR1 LNHDA and CDR2 SQIVND (reference sequence). V lost 5 bases and J lost 3, with 14 bases in between. This CDR3 is built from 15 residues. The CDR3 sequence: CASSPRRGGYNEQFF. The CDR3 DNA reads TGTGCCAGTAGTCCTCGCCGGGGTGGCTACAATGAGCAGTTCTTC.

V usage is TRBV19 and J usage is TRBJ1-1, with unresolved D. CDR1 is LNHDA and CDR2 is SQIVND in the germline V gene (reference sequence). CDR3 length: 13 residues. The ends were cut back, 5 bases at V and 0 bases at J, with 7 bases in the middle. CDR3 bases: TGTGCCAGTAGTTCCCTCTTGAACACTGAAGCTTTCTTT. Translation: CASSSLLNTEAFF.

CDR3: CASSQPLAKNIQYF. The CDR3 DNA is TGCGCCAGCAGCCAACCCCTAGCCAAAAACATTCAGTACTTC. V and J are TRBV4-1 and TRBJ2-4; D unresolved. Germline assignment: CDR1 MGHRA and CDR2 YSYEKL. The V and J ends lost 2 bases and 0 bases respectively, with 5 bases between them. The CDR3 is 14 residues long.

The chain combines TRBV5-1 with TRBJ1-3; possible D gene TRBD1, 6 bases. The germline CDR1 and CDR2 sequences are SGHRS and YFSETQ. V was cut by 1 base and J by 2 bases, with 16 bases left in between. The CDR3 loop spans 17 amino acids. This CDR3 is CASSLTPGHRPGNTIYF. Here the CDR3 DNA reads TGCGCCAGCAGCTTGACCCCGGGACACCGTCCTGGAAACACCATATATTTT.

The chain has TRBV19 and TRBJ1-1; tentatively, D is TRBD1 (6 bases). Germline-derived CDR1 and CDR2 are LNHDA and SQIVND (reference sequence). Between the trimmed V and J ends, which lost 10 bases and 0 bases, there was a span of 12 bases. The CDR3 extends over 13 amino acids. This chain's CDR3 is CATARGLNTEAFF. The CDR3 nucleotides read TGTGCCACCGCCAGGGGCTTGAACACTGAAGCTTTCTTT.

CDR3 region: CASSLNSGGFNEQFF. As DNA, the CDR3 is TGTGCCAGCAGCTTAAATAGCGGGGGGTTTAATGAGCAGTTCTTC. The V and J genes are TRBV7-2 and TRBJ2-1; 10 bases agree with TRBD2. Trimming removed 2 bases from V and 7 bases from J; junction bases left unmatched: 5. The CDR3 has 15 residues. Looked up from germline, CDR1 is SGHTA and CDR2 is FQGNSA.

The V gene is TRBV11-1, the J gene TRBJ2-7; 7 bases fit TRBD2. The CDR3 covers 16 residues. The V gene end was trimmed by 4 bases and the J gene end by 7 bases; junction bases not matched to a gene: 16. CDR1 and CDR2 (germline): SGHAT, FQDESV (reference sequence). For the CDR3, the DNA is TGTGCCAGCAGCTCGGAGGGCTCACTTCCCGGGAGGGAGCAGTACTTC. Amino acid sequence: CASSSEGSLPGREQYF.

The chain links TRBV6-6 to TRBJ2-7, with a tentative D call TRBD1 (5 bases). Per germline, CDR1 MNHNY and CDR2 SVGAGI (reference sequence). V was pared by 4 bases and J by 2 bases, with 9 bases between. The CDR3 runs 13 residues. The CDR3, as DNA: TGTGCCAGCAGTTCAGCAGGGACCTACGAGCAGTACTTC. Its translation: CASSSAGTYEQYF.

The chain links TRBV2 to TRBJ1-1; the D gene is possibly TRBD1 (5 bases). Trimming stripped 6 bases from V and 0 bases from J, with 11 bases between. The germline gives CDR1 SNHLY, CDR2 FYNNEI. The length of the CDR3 is 14 residues. CDR3 coding DNA: TGTGCCAGCAGCTACGGGGGGATGAACACTGAAGCTTTCTTT. As protein: CASSYGGMNTEAFF.

The table lists this clone with a count of one. The rearrangement links TRBV6-5 to TRBJ2-2, with a possible D match to TRBD1 (6 bases). The CDR3 is made up of 15 amino acids. The V gene lost 9 bases and the J gene lost 6 bases, with 20 bases spanning the gap. Germline CDR1 reads MNHEY; CDR2 reads SVGAGI. This CDR3 is CASKPSRGRAGELFF. The CDR3, as DNA: TGTGCCAGTAAACCCAGCAGGGGACGGGCCGGGGAGCTGTTTTTT.

This clone was seen a single time. The chain recombines TRBV6-8 with TRBJ1-6, with D perhaps matching TRBD1 (5 bases). V was shortened by 2 bases and J by 0 bases, with 14 bases between the two germline ends. Germline V gene sequence: CDR1 MNHGY, CDR2 SAAAGT. The CDR3 spans 18 residues. CDR3 region: CASSYRKGRSSYNSPLHF. The CDR3 DNA sequence: TGTGCCAGCAGTTACCGGAAGGGGAGGAGCTCCTATAATTCACCCCTCCACTTT.

This sequence joins TRBV7-2 and TRBJ1-6, with 11 bases aligning to TRBD1. Germline V gives CDR1 SGHTA, CDR2 FQGNSA. The CDR3 runs 17 residues. After removal of 4 bases from V and 8 bases from J, the junction contained 10 bases not matched to a gene. In nucleotides, the CDR3 is TGTGCCAGCAGCTATCACCGGGACAGGGGGTGGGATTCACCCCTCCACTTT. It is translated as CASSYHRDRGWDSPLHF.

V usage is TRBV6-5 and J usage is TRBJ1-5; 7 positions match TRBD1. There are 15 residues in the CDR3. Germline V lookup: CDR1 MNHEY, CDR2 SVGAGI. Trimming cost V 6 bases and J 0 bases; bases outside gene matches: 5. This CDR3 is CASRGTAHSNQPQHF. Written as DNA, the CDR3 is TGTGCCAGCAGGGGGACAGCCCATAGCAATCAGCCCCAGCATTTT.

This clone was found once. The rearrangement links TRBV5-1 to TRBJ1-2; D perhaps matches TRBD1 (5 bases). V was clipped by 0 bases and J by 6 bases, with 15 bases between them. CDR3 length: 15 amino acids. Germline CDR1 SGHRS, CDR2 YFSETQ. This CDR3 is CASSLDGQGRHGYTF. As DNA, the CDR3 is TGCGCCAGCAGCTTGGACGGGCAGGGAAGACATGGCTACACCTTC.

The V and J genes are TRBV10-3 and TRBJ1-2; 9 bases fit TRBD1. Germline lookup yields CDR1 ENHRY and CDR2 SYGVKD. The trim removed 3 bases at V and 8 bases at J, leaving 10 bases unmatched. This CDR3 spans 15 amino acids. The CDR3 sequence: CAISDPRTGAKGYTF. The DNA of the CDR3 is TGTGCCATCAGTGACCCTCGGACAGGGGCGAAGGGCTACACCTTC.

The chain links TRBV2 to TRBJ1-5; D may be TRBD1 (5 bases). Germline CDR1 is SNHLY and CDR2 is FYNNEI. V was clipped by 7 bases and J by 5 bases, with 15 bases between them. This CDR3 is 14 amino acids long. The CDR3 loop reads CASTADSPYQPQHF. CDR3 DNA sequence: TGTGCCAGCACCGCTGACAGTCCCTATCAGCCCCAGCATTTT.

The chain joins TRBV19 to TRBJ2-6, with 7 positions matching TRBD2. V shed 6 bases, J shed 0 bases, and the junction held 20 bases outside the gene matches. The CDR3 contains 21 residues. From germline, CDR1 is LNHDA and CDR2 SQIVND (reference sequence). For the CDR3, the DNA is TGTGCCAGTAGCCCAAATCGGGGAGGGGCCACCTTGTCCTCTGGGGCCAACGTCCTGACTTTC. This translates into CASSPNRGGATLSSGANVLTF.

The chain joins TRBV11-2 to TRBJ1-5, with 7 bases matching TRBD1. With 6 bases clipped from V and 2 bases from J, the junction kept 10 bases outside the gene matches. Per germline, CDR1 SGHAT and CDR2 FQNNGV. The CDR3 is 16 amino acids. The CDR3 spells CASSSDRERGNQPQHF. The DNA for the CDR3 is TGTGCCAGCAGTTCTGACAGGGAGCGGGGCAATCAGCCCCAGCATTTT.

The chain uses TRBV18 and TRBJ1-5; no definite D call. Per the germline V gene, CDR1 is KGHSH and CDR2 is LQKENI. The CDR3 runs to 15 residues. The V end lost 3 bases, the J end lost 0 bases, and 9 bases lay between the germline ends. This CDR3 is CASSPAAYSNQPQHF. The CDR3, as DNA: TGTGCCAGCTCACCCGCGGCATATAGCAATCAGCCCCAGCATTTT.

J is TRBJ2-5 and V is TRBV6-5; 10 bases line up with TRBD1. V trimming: 11 bases; J trimming: 3 bases; junction bases outside the gene matches: 9. This CDR3 is 14 amino acids long. Germline values: CDR1 MNHEY, CDR2 SVGAGI. The CDR3 DNA follows: TGTGCCGCTAGAAGGACAGGGGGAGAAGAGACCCAGTACTTC. Its protein product is CAARRTGGEETQYF.

The genes are TRBV12-3 or TRBV12-4 and TRBJ1-1; 7 nucleotides line up with TRBD1. The J segment lost 4 bases and the V segment lost 7 bases, leaving 6 bases of the junction unmatched. This CDR3 is built from 13 residues. CDR3 protein: CASIRGQGTEAFF. The CDR3 DNA follows: TGTGCCAGCATTAGGGGGCAGGGCACTGAAGCTTTCTTT.